The T cell receptor (beta chain) under discussion was sequenced for a study of blood T cell repertoires in COVID-19. This CDR3 region has 12 residues. The germline CDR1 and CDR2 sequences are GTSNPN and SVGIG (reference sequence). With 0 bases removed from V and 8 bases from J, the gap between germline ends came to 9 bases. Authors' methods: Using reference gene primer amplification, nucleated cell counts were estimated. Only in-frame clones appear in the TCRdb table, and some are missing; sequencing was by immunoSEQ multiplex PCR. The DNA gave D and trimming, while V, J and clone size come from that table. The sample has over 200,000 clones, approximately 84% seen once.

This sequence was found in a man between 35 and 55 years old with active or convalescent COVID-19. Sample: peripheral blood. V usage is TRBV30 and J usage is TRBJ2-3; D is undetermined. CDR3: CAWSVVGFTQYF. CDR3 nucleotide sequence: TGTGCCTGGAGTGTGGTCGGTTTTACGCAGTATTTT. The full variable domain, its missing parts supplied by reference TRBV30 and TRBJ2-3, is SQTIHQWPATLVQPVGSPLSLECTVEGTSNPNLYWYRQAAGRGLQLLFYSVGIGQISSEVPQNLSASRPQDRQFILSSKKLLLSDSGFYLCAWSVVGFTQYFGPGTRLTVL.